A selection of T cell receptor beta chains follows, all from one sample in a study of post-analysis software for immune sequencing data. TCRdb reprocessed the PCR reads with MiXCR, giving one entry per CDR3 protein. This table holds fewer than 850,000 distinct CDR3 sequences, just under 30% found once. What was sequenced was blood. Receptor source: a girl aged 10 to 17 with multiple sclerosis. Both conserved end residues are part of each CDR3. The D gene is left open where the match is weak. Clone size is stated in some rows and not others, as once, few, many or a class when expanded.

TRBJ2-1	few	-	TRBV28	CASSQQGEQFF	TGTGCCAGCAGTCAACAGGGTGAGCAGTTCTTC
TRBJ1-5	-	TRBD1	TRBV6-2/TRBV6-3	CASSYMGQGNQPQHF	TGTGCCAGCAGTTACATGGGACAGGGCAATCAGCCCCAGCATTTT
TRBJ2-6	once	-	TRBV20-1	CSGWHSGANVLTF	TGCAGTGGTTGGCACTCTGGGGCCAACGTCCTGACTTTC
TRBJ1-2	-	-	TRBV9	CASSVATLGQGVYTF	TGTGCCAGCAGCGTAGCTACTCTAGGGCAGGGCGTCTACACCTTC
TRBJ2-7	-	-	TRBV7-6	CASSGRGGGMHEQYF	TGTGCCAGCAGCGGCCGGGGCGGAGGGATGCACGAGCAGTACTTC
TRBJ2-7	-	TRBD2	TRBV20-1	CSVETGTSGVYEQYF	TGCAGTGTGGAGACCGGGACTAGCGGTGTCTACGAGCAGTACTTC
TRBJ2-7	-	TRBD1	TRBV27	CASKQGGGYNEQYF	TGTGCCAGTAAACAGGGGGGCGGGTACAATGAGCAGTACTTC
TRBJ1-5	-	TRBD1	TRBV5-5	CASSWTGRGQPQHF	TGTGCCAGCAGCTGGACAGGGAGAGGACAGCCCCAGCATTTT
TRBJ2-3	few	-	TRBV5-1	CASSLEGRSFTDTQYF	TGCGCCAGCAGCTTGGAGGGGCGGTCTTTCACAGATACGCAGTATTTT
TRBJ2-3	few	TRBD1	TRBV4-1	CASSRLGTGRDTQYF	TGCGCCAGCAGCCGATTGGGGACAGGTCGAGATACGCAGTATTTT
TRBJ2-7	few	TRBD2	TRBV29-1	CSVARREDLEQYF	TGCAGCGTTGCTCGGCGGGAGGACCTAGAGCAGTACTTC
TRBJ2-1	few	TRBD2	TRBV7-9	CASSPRPGTSEYNEQFF	TGTGCCAGCAGCCCCAGACCCGGGACTAGCGAGTACAATGAGCAGTTCTTC
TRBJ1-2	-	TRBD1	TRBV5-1	CASSFAGGTGGYTF	TGCGCCAGCAGCTTTGCAGGGGGAACGGGGGGCTACACCTTC
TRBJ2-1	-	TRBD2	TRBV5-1	CASSLAIGGYEQFF	TGCGCCAGCAGCTTGGCCATCGGGGGGTATGAGCAGTTCTTC
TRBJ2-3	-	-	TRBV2	CASRAGQYKDTQYF	TGTGCCAGCAGGGCGGGACAGTACAAAGATACGCAGTATTTT
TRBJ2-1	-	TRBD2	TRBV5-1	CASSWNPGTSGIRSYNEQFF	TGCGCCAGCAGCTGGAACCCCGGGACTAGCGGGATTCGCTCCTACAATGAGCAGTTCTTC
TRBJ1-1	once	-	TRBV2	CASSEHGFMNTEAFF	TGTGCCAGCAGTGAACACGGGTTCATGAACACTGAAGCTTTCTTT
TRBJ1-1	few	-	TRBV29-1	CSVKQYIGTEAFF	TGCAGCGTTAAACAGTATATAGGGACTGAAGCTTTCTTT
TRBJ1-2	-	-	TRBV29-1	CSVEGAPRDIYGYTF	TGCAGCGTTGAAGGGGCCCCTCGCGACATCTATGGCTACACCTTC
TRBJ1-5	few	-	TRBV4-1	CASSQARQSNQPQHF	TGCGCCAGCAGCCAGGCGAGACAGAGCAATCAGCCCCAGCATTTT
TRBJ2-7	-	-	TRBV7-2	CATTPGPHGQYF	TGTGCCACCACACCGGGACCCCACGGGCAGTACTTC
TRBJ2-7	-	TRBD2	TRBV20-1	CSANERLASYEQYF	TGCAGTGCTAATGAGAGACTAGCCTCCTACGAGCAGTACTTC
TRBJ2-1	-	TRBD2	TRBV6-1	CVTVAAGAPSSYNEQFF	TGTGTCACCGTCGCGGCGGGAGCCCCGAGCTCCTACAATGAGCAGTTCTTC
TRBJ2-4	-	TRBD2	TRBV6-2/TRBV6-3	CASRPWNGLASSKNIQYF	TGTGCCAGCAGACCCTGGAACGGACTAGCCTCATCCAAAAACATTCAGTACTTC
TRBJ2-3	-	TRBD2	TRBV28	CASSPPGGGGTDTQYF	TGTGCCAGCAGTCCCCCCGGTGGGGGAGGGACAGATACGCAGTATTTT
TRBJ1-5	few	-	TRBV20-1	CSASISDARSNQPQHF	TGCAGTGCTAGTATCTCCGACGCCCGTAGCAATCAGCCCCAGCATTTT
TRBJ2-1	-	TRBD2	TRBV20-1	CSARALAGHNEQFF	TGCAGTGCACGGGCGCTAGCGGGACACAATGAGCAGTTCTTC
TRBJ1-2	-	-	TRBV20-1	CSARVDGYYGYTF	TGCAGTGCTAGAGTTGACGGATACTATGGCTACACCTTC
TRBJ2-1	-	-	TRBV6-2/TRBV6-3	CASSRPPSSFSYNEQFF	TGTGCCAGCAGTCGCCCCCCGTCCAGCTTCTCCTACAATGAGCAGTTCTTC
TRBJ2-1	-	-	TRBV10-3	CTINESGGIYNEQFF	TGTACCATCAATGAGTCAGGCGGAATCTACAATGAGCAGTTCTTC
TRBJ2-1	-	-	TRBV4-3	CAGSQVVTEQFF	TGCGCCGGCAGCCAAGTCGTGACCGAGCAGTTCTTC
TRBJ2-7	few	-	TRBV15	CATSSGSPGEQYF	TGTGCCACCAGCAGTGGATCTCCTGGCGAGCAGTACTTC
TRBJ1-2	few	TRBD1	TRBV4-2	CASSQEGQARGGYTF	TGTGCCAGCAGCCAAGAGGGACAGGCCCGGGGTGGCTACACCTTC